The sample holds a few counts of the clone carrying this TCR beta chain. Its antigen remains unidentified. The read finishes 3 residues shy of the CDR3 end, and the germline J gene is used to complete it. Assay used: immunoSEQ multiplex PCR; TCRdb lists only in-frame clones, some missing. The sample yields about 11,000 clones, without any singletons. Diagnosis required reduced IgG, IgA and/or IgM with specific antibody deficiency. Replacement immunoglobulin had been given to every CVID subject for at least one year. CDR1 is LNHDA, CDR2 SQIVND, per germline (reference sequence). Trimming removed 8 bases at V and 4 bases at J, with 9 bases between. CDR3 length equals 12 residues. This entry is derived from a study of T cell clonality in common variable immunodeficiency. Overall study results and limits: In common variable immunodeficiency, TCR beta chains reportedly carried fewer deletions and N-nucleotide insertions. Fewer TCRbeta clones were shared among CVID subjects than controls. CVID subjects showed higher TCRbeta clonality than healthy controls.

The TCR originated in a human donor with common variable immunodeficiency. The chain carries TRBV19 and TRBJ2-1; D remains ambiguous. The sequencing input was peripheral blood mononuclear cells. The sequenced CDR3 bases are TGTGCCAGTGGGCTATTGTACAATGAG. Translation: CASGLLYNE. The full CDR3 protein is CASGLLYNEQFF. Supplemented by reference TRBV19 and TRBJ2-1, the full variable domain reads DGGITQSPKYLFRKEGQNVTLSCEQNLNHDAMYWYRQDPGQGLRLIYYSQIVNDFQKGDIAEGYSVSREKKESFPLTVTSAQKNPTAFYLCASGLLYNEQFFGPGTRLTVL.